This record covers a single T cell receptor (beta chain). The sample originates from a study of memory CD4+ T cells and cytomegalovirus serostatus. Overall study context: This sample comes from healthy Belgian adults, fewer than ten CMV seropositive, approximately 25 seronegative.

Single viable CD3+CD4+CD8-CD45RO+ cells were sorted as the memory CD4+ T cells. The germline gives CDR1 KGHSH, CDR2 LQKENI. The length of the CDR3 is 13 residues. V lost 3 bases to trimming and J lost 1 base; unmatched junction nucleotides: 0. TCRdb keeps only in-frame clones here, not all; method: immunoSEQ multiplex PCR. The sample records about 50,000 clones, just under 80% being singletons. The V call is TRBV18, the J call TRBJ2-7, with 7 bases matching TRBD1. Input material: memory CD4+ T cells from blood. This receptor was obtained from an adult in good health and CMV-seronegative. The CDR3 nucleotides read TGTGCCAGCTCACCGGGACAGTCCTACGAGCAGTACTTC. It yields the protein CASSPGQSYEQYF.